The 28 T cell receptor beta chains in this list originate from one sample, sequenced in a study of identical twins. MiXCR, applied by TCRdb to the 5' RACE reads, yields one record per CDR3 protein. The sample has roughly 720,000 distinct CDR3 sequences, 15% to 20% seen once; the top ten hold around 12%. These data are also associated with another study on T cells expressing NK-cell markers.

The specimen sequenced was PBMCs. The receptors originated from a woman aged 18 to 35 in good health.

This chain uses TRBV20-1 with TRBJ1-6; D is unresolved. The ends were cut back, 6 bases at V and 6 bases at J, with 12 bases in the middle. The CDR3 length is 13 residues. Germline V gives CDR1 DFQATT, CDR2 SNEGSKA (reference sequence). CDR3 in DNA: TGCAGTGCCACCCGACGGCGTAATTCACCCCTCCACTTT. Residues: CSATRRRNSPLHF.

This chain connects TRBV6-5 to TRBJ2-7; weak D call: TRBD1 (6 bases). The CDR3 length is 16 residues. CDR1 MNHEY and CDR2 SVGAGI come from the germline V gene. V shed 4 bases and J shed 1 base, with 17 bases lying between them. The DNA of the CDR3 is TGTGCCAGCAGTTTTACAACACAGGGCCTTTCCTACGAGCAGTACTTC. It yields the protein CASSFTTQGLSYEQYF.

The chain uses TRBV5-6 and TRBJ2-1; D not resolved. Trimming shortened V by 3 bases and J by 5 bases, and 21 bases separated the two germline ends. This CDR3 has 17 amino acids. In germline, CDR1 is SGHDT, CDR2 YYEEEE. CDR3 DNA: TGTGCCAGCAGCTCACCCGGTCCCCCGCAAAAAAACAATGAGCAGTTCTTC. Protein product: CASSSPGPPQKNNEQFF.

This clonotype was detected only a few times. This chain connects TRBV20-1 to TRBJ1-6, with D possibly matching TRBD1 (5 bases). Germline V lookup: CDR1 DFQATT, CDR2 SNEGSKA (reference sequence). Trimming took 2 bases from V and 13 from J, leaving 18 bases between them. CDR3 length: 14 residues. This CDR3 is CSARLQGLAGPLHF. CDR3 nucleotide sequence: TGCAGTGCTAGATTGCAGGGATTGGCCGGGCCCCTCCACTTT.

In this sample, this clonotype turned up a few times. This chain joins TRBV12-3 or TRBV12-4 and TRBJ1-1; maybe TRBD1 (6 bases). V was clipped by 1 base and J by 4 bases, with 10 bases between them. The CDR3 runs 14 residues. CDR3 amino acids: CASSLGGRSTEAFF. The CDR3 bases are TGTGCCAGCAGTTTAGGGGGGCGAAGCACTGAAGCTTTCTTT.

This clonotype has just a few counts. This chain joins TRBV29-1 and TRBJ1-1; a possible D gene is TRBD1 (6 bases). The CDR3 totals 11 residues. Between the trimmed V and J ends, which lost 4 bases and 8 bases, there was a span of 11 bases. Germline values: CDR1 SQVTM, CDR2 ANQGSEA. For the CDR3, the DNA is TGCAGCGTTGGGGGAGGGGGGGAAGCTTTCTTT. It encodes CSVGGGGEAFF.

This clonotype occurred a few times. The genes are TRBV12-3 or TRBV12-4 and TRBJ1-2; D unclear. CDR3 size: 12 residues. The V end lost 3 bases, the J end lost 8 bases, and 10 bases lay between the germline ends. The DNA for the CDR3 is TGTGCCAGCAGTTTCGGACCTTCGGGCTACACCTTC. It is translated as CASSFGPSGYTF.

In its sample, this clonotype was seen a few times. CDR3 DNA: TGTGCCAGCAGCTTTCCCGGGACAGGGCGAGAGACCCAGTACTTC. Protein sequence: CASSFPGTGRETQYF. The chain couples TRBV5-5 to TRBJ2-5, with 9 nucleotides matching TRBD1. Germline V lookup: CDR1 SGHKS, CDR2 YYEKEE (reference sequence). The CDR3 is 15 residues long. V trimming: 2 bases; J trimming: 4 bases; junction bases outside the gene matches: 6.

This rearrangement joins TRBV12-3 or TRBV12-4 to TRBJ2-7; no clear D. V was cut by 2 bases and J by 3 bases, with 8 bases left in between. The CDR3 has 13 amino acids. The CDR3 coding sequence is TGTGCCAGCAGTTTAACTGACAACTACGAGCAGTACTTC. Translated, it gives CASSLTDNYEQYF.

The chain carries TRBV7-9 and TRBJ2-5; no firm D call. This CDR3 comprises 13 residues. CDR1 and CDR2 from the germline V gene are SEHNR and FQNEAQ (reference sequence). V was clipped by 4 bases and J by 3 bases, with 9 bases between them. The CDR3, as DNA: TGTGCCAGCAGCTCCGGAGTGGAAGAGACCCAGTACTTC. This translates into CASSSGVEETQYF.

V is TRBV12-3 or TRBV12-4 and J is TRBJ2-5; 7 bases align to TRBD1. V lost 0 bases to trimming and J lost 2 bases; unmatched junction nucleotides: 6. The CDR3 totals 16 residues. CDR3 DNA: TGTGCCAGCAGTTTAGCCCCGACAGGGCATCAAGAGACCCAGTACTTC. This gives the protein CASSLAPTGHQETQYF.

The CDR3 DNA sequence: TGTGCCAGCACAACAGGGAGGGGAGGAGACACTGAAGCTTTCTTT. It encodes CASTTGRGGDTEAFF. The V and J genes are TRBV25-1 and TRBJ1-1; a possible D gene is TRBD1 (6 bases). Between the trimmed V and J ends, which lost 7 bases and 3 bases, there was a span of 18 bases. This CDR3 has 15 amino acids. CDR1 is MGHDK and CDR2 is SYGVNS in the germline V gene.

In this sample, this clonotype turned up a few times. The V gene is TRBV20-1, the J gene TRBJ2-7; weak D call: TRBD2 (6 bases). V dropped 1 base and J dropped 4 bases, with 17 bases sitting between them. This CDR3 contains 15 residues. Per the germline V gene, CDR1 is DFQATT and CDR2 is SNEGSKA (reference sequence). CDR3 region: CSARASWGVDYEQYF. The CDR3 DNA sequence: TGCAGTGCTAGAGCCTCCTGGGGGGTAGATTACGAGCAGTACTTC.

The chain couples TRBV7-2 to TRBJ2-7; D is perhaps TRBD1 or TRBD2 (5 bases each). The CDR3 covers 14 residues. CDR1 is SGHTA and CDR2 is FQGNSA in the germline V gene. Deletions cut 2 bases from V and 6 bases from J, with 14 bases between. The CDR3 loop is CASSLYGGEGEQYF. The CDR3 coding sequence is TGTGCCAGCAGCTTATATGGGGGAGAAGGCGAGCAGTACTTC.

The CDR3 DNA sequence: TGTGCCAGCAGCCCACAGGGGACGGGCACTGAAGCTTTCTTT. Protein product: CASSPQGTGTEAFF. J is TRBJ1-1 and V is TRBV7-9; TRBD1 matches at 7 bases. Germline CDR1 is SEHNR and CDR2 is FQNEAQ (reference sequence). V dropped 5 bases and J dropped 4; count of bases not matched to a gene: 7. There are 14 residues in the CDR3.

This clonotype was seen a handful of times. V is TRBV10-1 and J is TRBJ2-2; D perhaps matches TRBD2 (8 bases). Germline V lookup: CDR1 WNHNN, CDR2 SYGVQD (reference sequence). The CDR3 contains 15 residues. Trimming took 5 bases from V and 6 from J, leaving 16 bases between them. The CDR3 region is CASSSGTAGAGELFF. CDR3 sequence (DNA): TGCGCCAGCAGTTCCGGGACAGCGGGAGCCGGGGAGCTGTTTTTT.

This clonotype appeared a few times. The chain combines TRBV7-2 with TRBJ2-1; 7 bases align to TRBD1. This CDR3 is 16 amino acids long. V lost 4 bases, J lost 6 bases, and 12 bases stayed unmatched. Germline V gives CDR1 SGHTA, CDR2 FQGNSA. Here the CDR3 DNA reads TGTGCCAGCAGCTCAAGACAGGGTGGGCGTACCAATGAGCAGTTCTTC. As protein: CASSSRQGGRTNEQFF.

This clonotype appeared a few times. This chain links TRBV7-2 with TRBJ2-1; D gene uncertain. The CDR3 length is 13 residues. Germline V lookup: CDR1 SGHTA, CDR2 FQGNSA. Trimming removed 3 bases from V and 9 bases from J, with 12 bases in between. The CDR3: CASSFLSGVEQFF. The CDR3 DNA sequence: TGTGCCAGCAGCTTTCTATCTGGGGTTGAGCAGTTCTTC.

The chain couples TRBV10-2 to TRBJ1-2; 10 nucleotides match TRBD1. There are 13 residues in the CDR3. In germline, CDR1 is WSHSY, CDR2 SAAADI. V dropped 8 bases and J dropped 7; count of bases not matched to a gene: 7. The CDR3 nucleotides read TGCGCCAGCGCAGTCCGGGACAGGGGTGGCTACACCTTC. As protein: CASAVRDRGGYTF.

This clonotype showed up many times. The chain combines TRBV12-3 or TRBV12-4 with TRBJ1-5, with D possibly matching TRBD1 (5 bases). The CDR3 length is 13 residues. Deletions cut 5 bases from V and 5 bases from J, with 10 bases between. The CDR3 loop is CASSNDRYQPQHF. The CDR3 coding sequence is TGTGCCAGCAGTAATGACAGATATCAGCCCCAGCATTTT.

V is TRBV6-5 and J is TRBJ1-5, with no clear D. Trimming shortened V by 3 bases and J by 3 bases, and 9 bases separated the two germline ends. The germline CDR1 and CDR2 sequences are MNHEY and SVGAGI. The CDR3 covers 14 residues. The CDR3 is CASSYAGPNQPQHF. In nucleotides, the CDR3 is TGTGCCAGCAGTTATGCGGGCCCCAATCAGCCCCAGCATTTT.

The rearrangement links TRBV6-6 to TRBJ1-1, with a possible D match to TRBD1 (6 bases). The length of the CDR3 is 13 residues. Germline assignment: CDR1 MNHNY and CDR2 SVGAGI (reference sequence). V lost 7 bases and J 3 bases, leaving 12 bases between the germline ends. DNA for the CDR3: TGTGCCAGCATCGCCAGGGGCGACACTGAAGCTTTCTTT. This codes for CASIARGDTEAFF.

This clonotype appeared many times. The chain couples TRBV12-3 or TRBV12-4 to TRBJ2-7; D gene unclear. The CDR3 is made up of 13 amino acids. V shed 1 base and J shed 1 base, with 5 bases lying between them. The CDR3 sequence: CASSLEQSYEQYF. Written as DNA, the CDR3 is TGTGCCAGCAGTTTAGAACAGTCCTACGAGCAGTACTTC.

This clonotype was counted at least ten times. The V call is TRBV15, the J call TRBJ2-4; D is undetermined. This CDR3 is built from 14 residues. Germline V lookup: CDR1 LNHNV, CDR2 YYDKDF (reference sequence). Trimming cost V 1 base and J 7 bases, with 11 bases left between them. In DNA form, the CDR3 reads TGTGCCACCAGCAGAGGACCGGGCGCTAACATTCAGTACTTC. Translation: CATSRGPGANIQYF.

This clonotype came up a few times. The rearrangement links TRBV5-6 to TRBJ2-7; 7 bases line up with TRBD1. V was pared by 3 bases and J by 4 bases, with 7 bases of the junction left unmatched. CDR1 is SGHDT and CDR2 is YYEEEE in the germline V gene. The CDR3 has 14 residues. The CDR3, as DNA: TGTGCCAGCAGCTCTAGACAGGGCGGTTACGAGCAGTACTTC. Residues: CASSSRQGGYEQYF.

The chain employs TRBV20-1 and TRBJ2-1; 9 bases fit TRBD2. In germline, CDR1 is DFQATT, CDR2 SNEGSKA (reference sequence). This CDR3 has 16 residues. V dropped 6 bases and J dropped 6; count of bases not matched to a gene: 15. This chain's CDR3 is CSAPPPSGISGNEQFF. CDR3 sequence (DNA): TGCAGTGCCCCTCCCCCTAGCGGGATCTCGGGCAATGAGCAGTTCTTC.

This chain uses TRBV14 with TRBJ2-7; D perhaps matches TRBD2 (6 bases). CDR1 and CDR2 (germline): SGHDN, FVKESK. V lost 1 base and J lost 0, with 10 bases in between. The CDR3 loop spans 15 amino acids. The CDR3 sequence: CASSQGRGTSYEQYF. The CDR3 DNA sequence: TGTGCCAGCAGCCAAGGTCGCGGGACCTCCTACGAGCAGTACTTC.

CDR3 coding DNA: TGTGCCACATCTACACGACCGGGACAGGGATACTACGAGCAGTACTTC. Protein sequence: CATSTRPGQGYYEQYF. The chain has TRBV18 and TRBJ2-7; TRBD1 agrees at 9 bases. V lost 10 bases and J lost 3; bases outside the gene matches: 16. Germline V gene sequence: CDR1 KGHSH, CDR2 LQKENI. CDR3 length: 16 amino acids.